This TCR beta chain was sequenced in a study of CD8+CD57+ T cells in acquired aplastic anemia listed by TCRdb under 2018. Turning to the overall study: Extracted DNA from sorted CD4+ and CD8+ cells averaged around 3.3 ug, ranging from roughly 0.17 to 27.4 ug. CD8+CD57+ expansion was defined as frequency above the mean frequency observed in healthy subjects.

What the authors observed across the whole study: Around 27 CD8+ CDR3 sequences were shared between patients and controls but appeared highly expressed in patients and within their immunodominant clones. No significant difference in CD8+ Simpson's diversity was found between patients and healthy controls (P=0.060).

This clonotype occurred a few times. Its binding antigen is unknown. Base qualities are not provided; no much larger clone lies one nucleotide away. Expansion of CD8+CD57+ cells had been shown by flow cytometry in the patients chosen for sequencing. Every patient had severe acquired aplastic anemia, diagnosed using the International Study of Aplastic Anemia and Agranulocytosis and Camitta criteria. At the time blood was sampled, none of the patients had received any therapy. TCR repertoires of sorted CD4+ and CD8+ blood T cells from severe aplastic anemia patients and healthy subjects were deep-sequenced in the study. In the USA, patient enrollment took place under clinicaltrials.gov protocols 00001620, 01623167, 00001397, 00071045, 00081523 and 00961064. Ficoll-Paque density gradient centrifugation was used to isolate peripheral blood mononuclear cells. Before DNA extraction, CD4+ and CD8+ T cells were sorted with FACS or magnetic beads.

Profiling of TCR beta VDJ combinations and CDR3 sequences used genomic DNA as the template. An Illumina HiSeq 2000 was used for TCR repertoire sequencing. Concerning the study's data processing: Repertoires were assessed using TRBV/TRBJ rearrangement plots, CDR3 size and DJ length profiles, and Simpson's diversity index. The most abundant DNA sequence in the deep sequencing data was defined as the immunodominant clone. CDR3 amino acid sequences were screened for sharing across subjects and compared with published repertoires and the VDJdb database. The public reads were reprocessed in TCRdb via fastp at Q25 and MiXCR, keeping in-frame beta chains. When rows share a CDR3 protein, they turn into one entry using the most common DNA and genes. The V and J calls come from TCRdb's annotation, not from the publication. This sample comprises hundreds of thousands of distinct CDR3 sequences, less than 35% of them detected only once. In total, the top ten clones hold 0.7% to 1% of the sample.

The clonotype originates from a human donor with aplastic anemia. Material: sorted CD4+, CD8+, or CD8+CD57+ T cells (not recorded which) from PBMCs.

The DNA sequence is as follows: TGTGCCAGCAGCTGGGGGGACAGGGTCGCTGAAGCTTTCTTT. This sequence encodes CASSWGDRVAEAFF. This chain is built from TRBV7-9 and TRBJ1-1; TRBD1 aligns with 9 central bases. From cysteine to phenylalanine, the CDR3 is 14 amino acids long. Just CDR3 DNA is preserved here, 42 bases in frame from base 1. Trimmed from V: 4 bases; trimmed from J: 6 bases; junction bases lacking a gene match: 6. The CDR1 and CDR2 encoded by the germline V gene (reference sequence) are SEHNR and FQNEAQ.